The 31 T cell receptor beta chains given below trace back to one sample, sequenced in a study of memory CD4+ T cells and cytomegalovirus serostatus (dated by TCRdb to the late 2010s). Library generation was performed with the immunoSEQ multiplex PCR assay. As stored in TCRdb, this immuneACCESS dataset retains in-frame rearrangements with V and J assigned. A fraction of the clones does not appear; measured against another copy, unresolved V genes explain less than half of the discrepancy, and the remainder lacks a known reason. This sample gives approximately 92,000 clones in total; about four fifths of them show up just once. The top ten clones comprise about 3.6% of the sample. Single viable CD3+CD4+CD8-CD45RO+ cells were sorted as memory CD4+ T cells on a FACSAria II. The sample taken for sequencing was memory CD4+ T cells from blood. The source is an adult in good health and CMV-seropositive.

The V and J genes are TRBV29-1 and TRBJ2-1, with D possibly being TRBD2 (6 bases). The germline CDR1 and CDR2 sequences are SQVTM and ANQGSEA. V lost 7 bases and J lost 0, with 10 bases in between. The CDR3 length is 13 residues. In DNA, the CDR3 is TGCAGCGAGAAAGCGGGCTCCTACAATGAGCAGTTCTTC. Translated: CSEKAGSYNEQFF.

The chain has TRBV2 and TRBJ2-3; TRBD2 might be the D (7 bases). Germline-derived CDR1 and CDR2 are SNHLY and FYNNEI. Trimming took 6 bases from V and 1 from J, leaving 14 bases between them. The CDR3 extends over 15 amino acids. CDR3 sequence (DNA): TGTGCCAGCAGGGGGGCGGGAGTAGGCACAGATACGCAGTATTTT. This gives the protein CASRGAGVGTDTQYF.

The chain uses TRBV9 and TRBJ2-1; 13 bases are shared with TRBD2. Germline V gene data show CDR1 as SGDLS and CDR2 as YYNGEE. The CDR3 sequence is 19 residues long. V lost 4 bases to trimming and J lost 2 bases; unmatched junction nucleotides: 12. The CDR3 DNA sequence: TGTGCCAGCAGCTCCGCCCGTCCGACTAGCGGGAGGACCTACAATGAGCAGTTCTTC. Its translation is CASSSARPTSGRTYNEQFF.

The sample holds one count of this clone. V usage is TRBV2 and J usage is TRBJ1-1, with 7 bases lining up with TRBD1. Trimming took 1 base from V and 11 from J; bases not matched to a gene: 10. CDR1 and CDR2 (germline): SNHLY, FYNNEI. The CDR3 sequence is 14 residues long. CDR3 amino acids: CASSEEGASLEAFF. CDR3 coding DNA: TGTGCCAGCAGTGAAGAGGGGGCCTCCTTGGAGGCTTTCTTT.

The CDR3 DNA is TGTGCCAGCGGAAGACCGGGTTTTAACACCATATATTTT. Protein: CASGRPGFNTIYF. This rearrangement joins TRBV28 to TRBJ1-3; D is uncertain. The CDR3 is 13 amino acids. V was cut by 8 bases and J by 7 bases, with 15 bases left in between. Per the germline V gene, CDR1 is MDHEN and CDR2 is SYDVKM.

The CDR3: CASSPRQGNTEAFF. The CDR3 nucleotides read TGTGCCAGCTCACCCCGACAGGGGAACACTGAAGCTTTCTTT. The V call is TRBV18, the J call TRBJ1-1; TRBD1 agrees at 7 bases. The CDR3 runs to 14 residues. The V gene end was trimmed by 3 bases and the J gene end by 1 base; junction bases not matched to a gene: 2. Germline CDR1 reads KGHSH; CDR2 reads LQKENI.

The rearrangement links TRBV6-6 to TRBJ2-6; D remains ambiguous. V lost 2 bases to trimming and J lost 2 bases, with 7 bases between them. The CDR3 runs 15 residues. Germline loops: CDR1 MNHNY, CDR2 SVGAGI (reference sequence). CDR3 sequence: CASSYHGPGANVLTF. DNA of the CDR3: TGTGCCAGCAGTTACCACGGCCCTGGGGCCAACGTCCTGACTTTC.

This chain uses TRBV7-8 with TRBJ2-3; 7 positions match TRBD2. This CDR3 has 15 residues. Per germline, CDR1 SGHVS and CDR2 FQNEAQ. V lost 7 bases and J lost 6; bases outside the gene matches: 13. CDR3 in DNA: TGTGCCAGCACCCACTCAGCGGGACCTAGGGATACGCAGTATTTT. This translates into CASTHSAGPRDTQYF. Full variable domain (missing parts from reference TRBV7-8 and TRBJ2-3): GAGVSQSPRYKVAKRGQDVALRCDPISGHVSLFWYQQALGQGPEFLTYFQNEAQLDKSGLPSDRFFAERPEGSVSTLKIQRTQQEDSAVYLCASTHSAGPRDTQYFGPGTRLTVL.

Comment on this clone: This specimen includes other DNA sequences encoding the same CDR3. This rearrangement joins TRBV27 to TRBJ1-5; D ambiguous. The CDR3 runs 14 residues. Trimming removed 5 bases at V and 1 base at J, with 9 bases between. Looked up from germline, CDR1 is MNHEY and CDR2 is SMNVEV (reference sequence). DNA of the CDR3: TGTGCCAGCAGTCTAGGGTGGAGCAATCAGCCCCAGCATTTT. Its protein is CASSLGWSNQPQHF.

The V call is TRBV19, the J call TRBJ2-3; 10 bases agree with TRBD2. There are 12 residues in the CDR3. In germline, CDR1 is LNHDA, CDR2 SQIVND (reference sequence). After removal of 8 bases from V and 4 bases from J, the junction contained 0 bases not matched to a gene. CDR3 sequence (DNA): TGTGCCAGTCTAGCGGGAGCAGATACGCAGTATTTT. Amino acids: CASLAGADTQYF.

This clone was seen many times. This rearrangement joins TRBV5-6 to TRBJ1-2; 9 bases map to TRBD1. The germline V gene encodes CDR1 SGHDT and CDR2 YYEEEE. Trimming cost V 0 bases and J 6 bases; bases outside gene matches: 9. This CDR3 is built from 16 residues. The CDR3 DNA follows: TGTGCCAGCAGCTTGGGTACCGGGACAGGGAATGATGGCTACACCTTC. Translation: CASSLGTGTGNDGYTF. The full variable domain, in which reference TRBV5-6 and TRBJ1-2 provide the parts outside the CDR3, is DAGVTQSPTHLIKTRGQQVTLRCSPKSGHDTVSWYQQALGQGPQFIFQYYEEEERQRGNFPDRFSGHQFPNYSSELNVNALLLGDSALYLCASSLGTGTGNDGYTFGSGTRLTVV.

The V call is TRBV20-1, the J call TRBJ2-7; no clear D. V was pared by 0 bases and J by 7 bases, with 4 bases between. Germline V lookup: CDR1 DFQATT, CDR2 SNEGSKA (reference sequence). This CDR3 region has 10 residues. The CDR3 coding sequence is TGCAGTGCTAGAGATAGGGAGCAGTACTTC. It specifies CSARDREQYF.

This clone was seen a handful of times. The rearrangement uses TRBV2 and TRBJ1-5; 9 positions agree with TRBD1. The germline V gene has CDR1 SNHLY and CDR2 FYNNEI. The CDR3 sequence is 14 residues long. V lost 5 bases, J lost 6 bases, and 5 bases stayed unmatched. CDR3 residues: CASSPQGASQPQHF. CDR3 coding DNA: TGTGCCAGCAGTCCACAGGGGGCGAGTCAGCCCCAGCATTTT.

The J gene is TRBJ2-1, the V gene TRBV6-1; the match to TRBD2 covers 9 bases. This CDR3 is built from 15 residues. V was clipped by 6 bases and J by 1 base; unmatched bases: 4. Per the germline V gene, CDR1 is MNHNS and CDR2 is SASEGT. In nucleotides, the CDR3 is TGTGCCAGCAGGCTTAGCGGGAGTTCCTACAATGAGCAGTTCTTC. It translates to CASRLSGSSYNEQFF.

The CDR3 DNA reads as TGTGCCAGCAGCGGAGGGACCGAATCGTTGTACGAGCAGTACTTC. Its translation is CASSGGTESLYEQYF. The V and J genes are TRBV9 and TRBJ2-7; the D gene could be TRBD1 or TRBD2 (5 bases each). Trimming shortened V by 3 bases and J by 4 bases, and 17 bases separated the two germline ends. The CDR3 sequence is 15 residues long. The germline V gene has CDR1 SGDLS and CDR2 YYNGEE.

CDR3 region: CASSPVHTLSEQYF. In DNA form, the CDR3 reads TGTGCCAGCAGTCCGGTGCATACCCTCTCCGAGCAGTACTTC. V gene TRBV6-5 combines with J gene TRBJ2-7; no reliable D call. V gave up 5 bases and J gave up 6 bases, with 17 bases separating them. The CDR3 contains 14 residues. Germline-derived CDR1 and CDR2 are MNHEY and SVGAGI.

The chain combines TRBV6-1 with TRBJ1-2, with D unresolved. Germline values: CDR1 MNHNS, CDR2 SASEGT. V was clipped by 4 bases and J by 8 bases, with 17 bases between them. The CDR3 totals 14 residues. CDR3 sequence (DNA): TGTGCCAGCAGTGTTGGGCAGCCCACAGAAGGCTACACCTTC. This sequence encodes CASSVGQPTEGYTF.

By share, this clone counts as medium-sized. V and J are TRBV9 and TRBJ2-7; 7 positions agree with TRBD1. This CDR3 spans 14 amino acids. Germline V gene sequence: CDR1 SGDLS, CDR2 YYNGEE. V shed 1 base, J shed 2 bases, and the junction held 3 bases outside the gene matches. As DNA, the CDR3 is TGTGCCAGCAGCGTACAGGGGGTCCCCTACGAGCAGTACTTC. It translates to CASSVQGVPYEQYF.

This clone came up a few times. The genes are TRBV7-3 and TRBJ1-1; D is possibly TRBD1 (5 bases). Trimming left V 5 bases short and J 0 bases short, with 7 bases between. CDR1 and CDR2 (germline): SGHTA, FQGTGA. The CDR3 runs to 13 residues. CDR3 residues: CASSLDMNTEAFF. The CDR3 coding sequence is TGTGCCAGCAGCCTGGACATGAACACTGAAGCTTTCTTT.

The chain is built from TRBV18 and TRBJ1-1; 9 nucleotides align to TRBD1. The CDR3 contains 14 residues. V trimming: 3 bases; J trimming: 7 bases; junction bases outside the gene matches: 6. Germline CDR1 KGHSH, CDR2 LQKENI. Here the CDR3 DNA reads TGTGCCAGCTCACCTGCCGGGACAGGGAGTGAAGCTTTCTTT. It translates to CASSPAGTGSEAFF.

V and J are TRBV5-1 and TRBJ2-2; 11 nucleotides line up with TRBD2. Germline V gene sequence: CDR1 SGHRS, CDR2 YFSETQ. The CDR3 consists of 18 residues. The junction had 10 bases not matched to a gene; V was cut back by 1 base and J by 5 bases. DNA of the CDR3: TGCGCCAGCAGCTTGTTATGGACTAGCGGGCAAAGGACCGGGGAGCTGTTTTTT. As protein: CASSLLWTSGQRTGELFF.

There are a few counts of this clone. The rearrangement uses TRBV15 and TRBJ2-1; D is perhaps TRBD2 (6 bases). Trimming removed 3 bases from V and 1 base from J, with 13 bases in between. The CDR3 is 16 residues long. The germline V gene encodes CDR1 LNHNV and CDR2 YYDKDF (reference sequence). As DNA, the CDR3 is TGTGCCACCAGCAGGGGACGGGAGAGGTCCTACAATGAGCAGTTCTTC. Translating gives CATSRGRERSYNEQFF.

The V call is TRBV5-1, the J call TRBJ1-1, with 9 bases lining up with TRBD1. With V trimmed by 4 bases and J by 1 base, 2 bases remained unmatched. CDR1 SGHRS and CDR2 YFSETQ come from the germline V gene. The CDR3 contains 14 residues. This CDR3 reads CASSPGQGNTEAFF. CDR3 nucleotides: TGCGCCAGCAGCCCGGGACAGGGGAACACTGAAGCTTTCTTT.

This chain links TRBV14 with TRBJ2-1, with TRBD2 identical over 10 bases. Germline CDR1 and CDR2: SGHDN and FVKESK. The CDR3 extends over 15 amino acids. The junction had 6 bases not matched to a gene; V was cut back by 1 base and J by 9 bases. The CDR3 DNA reads as TGTGCCAGCAGCCAAGTTACTAGCGGGAAGGGTGAGCAGTTCTTC. It codes for CASSQVTSGKGEQFF.

CDR3 DNA: TGCGCCAGCAGCTTGACCGGGACTCCCGGGGAGACCCAGTACTTC. Its translation: CASSLTGTPGETQYF. This chain links TRBV5-1 with TRBJ2-5; possibly TRBD2 for D (6 bases). From germline, CDR1 is SGHRS and CDR2 YFSETQ. V lost 1 base, J lost 5 bases, and 15 bases lay in between. This CDR3 is 15 amino acids long.

The V call is TRBV5-6, the J call TRBJ2-6; no definite D call. Germline V gives CDR1 SGHDT, CDR2 YYEEEE. This CDR3 is 17 amino acids long. The V and J ends lost 0 bases and 4 bases respectively, with 14 bases between them. In DNA form, the CDR3 reads TGTGCCAGCAGCTTGGGCCCCCAAATATCCGGGGCCAACGTCCTGACTTTC. Protein product: CASSLGPQISGANVLTF.

This rearrangement joins TRBV18 to TRBJ1-4; no reliable D call. The CDR3 covers 14 residues. V was pared by 3 bases and J by 7 bases, with 12 bases between. Germline V gene data show CDR1 as KGHSH and CDR2 as LQKENI. DNA of the CDR3: TGTGCCAGCTCACCTCGAGGAGGTGGTGAAAAACTGTTTTTT. The encoded protein is CASSPRGGGEKLFF.

In DNA, the CDR3 is TGTGCCAGCAGTGTCCGGGACAGGGATACGCAGTATTTT. Translated: CASSVRDRDTQYF. V gene TRBV6-1 combines with J gene TRBJ2-3, with 8 bases matching TRBD1. The CDR3 sequence is 13 residues long. Germline values: CDR1 MNHNS, CDR2 SASEGT. Trimming at V came to 4 bases and at J to 6 bases, leaving 3 bases not matched to a gene.

About this clone itself: At one end the junction does not follow the germline gene, possibly because of a read error. V gene TRBV7-9 combines with J gene TRBJ2-5, with TRBD1 matching over 7 bases. Germline CDR1 reads SEHNR; CDR2 reads FQNEAQ (reference sequence). The CDR3 totals 16 residues. The CDR3 protein is CASSVRQGFIQEAQYF. In nucleotides, the CDR3 is TGTGCCAGCAGCGTCAGACAGGGTTTTATTCAAGAGGCCCAGTACTTC.

This clone was found a few times. This chain joins TRBV19 and TRBJ2-7; 7 bases line up with TRBD1. The CDR3 sequence is 13 residues long. CDR1 is LNHDA, CDR2 SQIVND, per germline (reference sequence). V gave up 4 bases and J gave up 3 bases; unmatched junction bases: 3. The CDR3 DNA is TGTGCCAGTAGTACAAACAGGGGCTACGAGCAGTACTTC. This sequence encodes CASSTNRGYEQYF.

This clone was observed once. The DNA of the CDR3 is TGTGCCAGTAGTATAGCGAGGGGGCAGATGAACACTGAAGCTTTCTTT. It encodes CASSIARGQMNTEAFF. The chain uses TRBV19 and TRBJ1-1, with 7 bases identical to TRBD1. V lost 1 base and J lost 0; bases outside the gene matches: 5. The length of the CDR3 is 16 residues. The germline gives CDR1 LNHDA, CDR2 SQIVND (reference sequence). The whole variable domain, filled in from reference TRBV19 and TRBJ1-1, reads DGGITQSPKYLFRKEGQNVTLSCEQNLNHDAMYWYRQDPGQGLRLIYYSQIVNDFQKGDIAEGYSVSREKKESFPLTVTSAQKNPTAFYLCASSIARGQMNTEAFFGQGTRLTVV.